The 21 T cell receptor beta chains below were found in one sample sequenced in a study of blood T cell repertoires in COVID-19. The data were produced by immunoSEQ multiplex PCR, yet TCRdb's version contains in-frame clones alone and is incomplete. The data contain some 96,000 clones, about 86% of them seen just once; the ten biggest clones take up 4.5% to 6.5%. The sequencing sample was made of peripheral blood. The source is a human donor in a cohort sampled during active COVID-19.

CDR3 nucleotide sequence: TGTGCCAGCAGTTCGGACAGGGAATTGGTGTACTTC. It translates to CASSSDRELVYF. The V and J genes are TRBV5-6 and TRBJ2-7; TRBD1 matches at 8 bases. The germline V gene encodes CDR1 SGHDT and CDR2 YYEEEE. Germline trimming cut 5 bases from V and 12 bases from J; bases unmatched to any gene: 10. The CDR3 consists of 12 residues. Filled out from reference TRBV5-6 and TRBJ2-7, the complete variable domain reads DAGVTQSPTHLIKTRGQQVTLRCSPKSGHDTVSWYQQALGQGPQFIFQYYEEEERQRGNFPDRFSGHQFPNYSSELNVNALLLGDSALYLCASSSDRELVYFGPGTRLTVT.

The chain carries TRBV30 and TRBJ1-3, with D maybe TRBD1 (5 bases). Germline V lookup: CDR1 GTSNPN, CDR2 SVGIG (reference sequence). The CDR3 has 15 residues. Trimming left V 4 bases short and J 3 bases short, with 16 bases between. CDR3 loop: CAWTTTGGNGNTIYF. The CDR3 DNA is TGTGCCTGGACCACTACGGGGGGAAATGGAAACACCATATATTTT. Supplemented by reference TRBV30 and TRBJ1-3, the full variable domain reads SQTIHQWPATLVQPVGSPLSLECTVEGTSNPNLYWYRQAAGRGLQLLFYSVGIGQISSEVPQNLSASRPQDRQFILSSKKLLLSDSGFYLCAWTTTGGNGNTIYFGEGSWLTVV.

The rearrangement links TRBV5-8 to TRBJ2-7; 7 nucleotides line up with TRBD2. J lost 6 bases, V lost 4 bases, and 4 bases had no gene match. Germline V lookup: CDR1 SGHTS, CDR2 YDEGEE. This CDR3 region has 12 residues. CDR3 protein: CASSHTGGEQYF. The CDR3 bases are TGTGCCAGCAGCCACACGGGGGGCGAGCAGTACTTC.

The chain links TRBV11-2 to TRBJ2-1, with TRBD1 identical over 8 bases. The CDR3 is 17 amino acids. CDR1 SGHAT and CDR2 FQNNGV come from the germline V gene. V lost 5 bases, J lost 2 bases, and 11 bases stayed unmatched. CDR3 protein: CASSRLHRQGPYNEQFF. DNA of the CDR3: TGTGCCAGCAGCCGGTTGCATAGACAGGGGCCCTACAATGAGCAGTTCTTC.

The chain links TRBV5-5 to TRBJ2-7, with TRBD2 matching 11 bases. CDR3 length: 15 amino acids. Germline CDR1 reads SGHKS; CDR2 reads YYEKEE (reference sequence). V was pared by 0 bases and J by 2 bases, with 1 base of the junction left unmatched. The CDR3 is CASSLGLAGTYEQYF. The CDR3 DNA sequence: TGTGCCAGCAGCTTGGGACTAGCGGGAACCTACGAGCAGTACTTC.

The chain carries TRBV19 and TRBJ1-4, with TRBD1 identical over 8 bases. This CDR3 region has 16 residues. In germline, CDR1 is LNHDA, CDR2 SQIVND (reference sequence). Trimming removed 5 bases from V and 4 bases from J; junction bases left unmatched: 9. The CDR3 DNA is TGTGCCAGTAGTTTCGGACAGGGTTGGGTTAATGAAAAACTGTTTTTT. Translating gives CASSFGQGWVNEKLFF.

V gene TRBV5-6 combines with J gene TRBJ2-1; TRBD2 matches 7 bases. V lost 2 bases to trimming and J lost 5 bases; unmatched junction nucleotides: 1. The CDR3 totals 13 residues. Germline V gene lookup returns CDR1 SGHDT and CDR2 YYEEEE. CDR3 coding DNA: TGTGCCAGCAGCTTCGGACTAGACAATGAGCAGTTCTTC. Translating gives CASSFGLDNEQFF.

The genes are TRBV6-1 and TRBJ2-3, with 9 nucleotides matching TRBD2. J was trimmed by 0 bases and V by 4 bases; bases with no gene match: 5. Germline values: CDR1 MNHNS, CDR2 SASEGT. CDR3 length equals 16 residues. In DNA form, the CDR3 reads TGTGCCAGCAGTGGCCTAGCGGGGACAAGCACAGATACGCAGTATTTT. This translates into CASSGLAGTSTDTQYF.

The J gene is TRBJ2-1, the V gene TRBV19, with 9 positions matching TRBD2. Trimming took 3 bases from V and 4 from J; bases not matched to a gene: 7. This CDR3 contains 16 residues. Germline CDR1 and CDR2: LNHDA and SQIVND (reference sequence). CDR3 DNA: TGTGCCAGTAGTATTAGCGGGAGTAAGGTTTACAATGAGCAGTTCTTC. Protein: CASSISGSKVYNEQFF. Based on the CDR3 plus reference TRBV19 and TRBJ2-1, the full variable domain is DGGITQSPKYLFRKEGQNVTLSCEQNLNHDAMYWYRQDPGQGLRLIYYSQIVNDFQKGDIAEGYSVSREKKESFPLTVTSAQKNPTAFYLCASSISGSKVYNEQFFGPGTRLTVL.

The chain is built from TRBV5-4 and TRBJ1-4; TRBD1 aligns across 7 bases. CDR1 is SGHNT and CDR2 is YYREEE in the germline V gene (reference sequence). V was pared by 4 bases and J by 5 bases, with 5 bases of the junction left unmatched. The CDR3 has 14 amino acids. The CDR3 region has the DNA TGTGCCAGCAGCAGGACAGGCTTGAATGAAAAACTGTTTTTT. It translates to CASSRTGLNEKLFF.

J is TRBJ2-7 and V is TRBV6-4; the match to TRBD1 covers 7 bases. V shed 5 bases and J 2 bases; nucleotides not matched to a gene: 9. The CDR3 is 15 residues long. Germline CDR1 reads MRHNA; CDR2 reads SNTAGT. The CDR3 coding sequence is TGTGCCAGCAGTTTTTCGTCAGGGGGTACCTACGAGCAGTACTTC. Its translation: CASSFSSGGTYEQYF.

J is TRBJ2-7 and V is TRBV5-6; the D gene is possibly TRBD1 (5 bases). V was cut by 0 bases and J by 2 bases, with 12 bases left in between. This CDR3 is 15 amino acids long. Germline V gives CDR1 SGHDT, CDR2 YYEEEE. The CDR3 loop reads CASSLDMTRAYEQYF. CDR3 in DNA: TGTGCCAGCAGCTTGGATATGACCAGGGCCTACGAGCAGTACTTC.

In DNA, the CDR3 is TGTGCCAGCTCACCACTCGGGACAGGTTCCACAGATACGCAGTATTTT. This translates into CASSPLGTGSTDTQYF. V gene TRBV18 combines with J gene TRBJ2-3; the match to TRBD1 covers 8 bases. This CDR3 contains 16 residues. V was clipped by 1 base and J by 2 bases; unmatched bases: 5. The germline CDR1 and CDR2 sequences are KGHSH and LQKENI. Looking up the rest from reference TRBV18 and TRBJ2-3 gives the full variable domain: NAGVMQNPRHLVRRRGQEARLRCSPMKGHSHVYWYRQLPEEGLKFMVYLQKENIIDESGMPKERFSAEFPKEGPSILRIQQVVRGDSAAYFCASSPLGTGSTDTQYFGPGTRLTVL.

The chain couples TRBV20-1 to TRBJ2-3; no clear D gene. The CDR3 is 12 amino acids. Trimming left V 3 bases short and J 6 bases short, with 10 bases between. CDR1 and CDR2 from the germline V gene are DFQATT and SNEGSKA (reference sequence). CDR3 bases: TGCAGTGCTAGTTTTCGGTCCGATACGCAGTATTTT. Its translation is CSASFRSDTQYF.

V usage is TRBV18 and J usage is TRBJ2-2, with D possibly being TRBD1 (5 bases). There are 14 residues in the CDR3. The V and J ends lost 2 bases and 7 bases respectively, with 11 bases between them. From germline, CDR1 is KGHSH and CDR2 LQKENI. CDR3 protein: CASSPRQGDGELFF. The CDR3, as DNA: TGTGCCAGCTCACCAAGGCAGGGTGACGGGGAGCTGTTTTTT.

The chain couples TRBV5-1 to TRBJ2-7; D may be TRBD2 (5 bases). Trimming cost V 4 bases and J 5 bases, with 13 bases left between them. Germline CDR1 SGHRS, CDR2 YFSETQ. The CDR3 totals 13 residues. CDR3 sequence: CASSPRLANEQYF. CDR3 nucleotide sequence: TGCGCCAGCAGCCCGAGGCTAGCTAACGAGCAGTACTTC.

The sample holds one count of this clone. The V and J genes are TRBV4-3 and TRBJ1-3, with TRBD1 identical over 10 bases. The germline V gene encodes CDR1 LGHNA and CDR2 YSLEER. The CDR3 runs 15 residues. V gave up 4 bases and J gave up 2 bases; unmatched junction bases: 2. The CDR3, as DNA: TGCGCCAGCAGCCCGACAGGGGGCACTGGAAACACCATATATTTT. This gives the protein CASSPTGGTGNTIYF.

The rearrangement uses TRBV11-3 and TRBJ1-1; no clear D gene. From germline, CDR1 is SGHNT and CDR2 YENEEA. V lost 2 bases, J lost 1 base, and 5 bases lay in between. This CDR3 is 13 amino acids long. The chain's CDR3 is CASSLLGNTEAFF. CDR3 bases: TGTGCCAGCAGCTTACTCGGGAACACTGAAGCTTTCTTT.

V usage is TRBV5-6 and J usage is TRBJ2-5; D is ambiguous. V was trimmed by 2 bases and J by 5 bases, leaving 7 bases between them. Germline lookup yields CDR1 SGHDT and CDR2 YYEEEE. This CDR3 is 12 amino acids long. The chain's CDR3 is CASSFPMETQYF. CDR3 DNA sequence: TGTGCCAGCAGCTTCCCAATGGAGACCCAGTACTTC.

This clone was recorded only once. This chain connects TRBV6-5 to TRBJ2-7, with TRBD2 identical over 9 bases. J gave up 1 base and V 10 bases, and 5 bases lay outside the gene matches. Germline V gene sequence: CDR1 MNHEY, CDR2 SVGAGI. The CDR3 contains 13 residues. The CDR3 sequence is CAIRAGGSYEQYF. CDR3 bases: TGTGCCATCCGAGCGGGGGGATCCTACGAGCAGTACTTC.

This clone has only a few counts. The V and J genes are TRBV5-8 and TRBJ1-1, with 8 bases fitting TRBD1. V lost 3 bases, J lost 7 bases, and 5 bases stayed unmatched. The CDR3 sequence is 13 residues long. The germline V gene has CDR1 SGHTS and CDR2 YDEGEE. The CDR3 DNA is TGTGCCAGCAGCTCGACAGGGGACGGTGAAGCTTTCTTT. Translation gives CASSSTGDGEAFF.